Listed below are T cell receptor beta chains from one sample, sequenced in a study of response to subunit inactivated influenza vaccine. TCRdb re-called the RT-PCR reads through MiXCR, storing one row per CDR3 protein. The sample lists under 200,000 distinct CDR3 sequences, around 11% occurring once. Material: CD8+ T cells sorted from PBMCs, obtained 23 months after vaccination. The receptors here all came from a man in his fifties or sixties who received an inactivated influenza vaccine. Both conserved end residues are part of each CDR3. Fields, in order: D gene, clone size, J gene, V gene, CDR3 DNA, CDR3 protein. A D gene is named only where the DNA matches it firmly. Clone size is not always given. Where it is, it says once, few, many or a class for expanded clones.

TRBD1 | . | TRBJ1-1 | TRBV10-3 | TGTGCCATCAGTGACCCAAGACAGGGAAGTGGCACTGAAGCTTTCTTT | CAISDPRQGSGTEAFF
. | . | TRBJ2-1 | TRBV6-5 | TGTGCCAGCAGTACCGGACTACCATTGCAGTTCTTC | CASSTGLPLQFF
. | . | TRBJ1-1 | TRBV4-1 | TGCGCCAGCAGCCAAGATCCAAACCCGACAGTATTCGGTGAAGCTTTCTTT | CASSQDPNPTVFGEAFF
. | . | TRBJ1-4 | TRBV7-8 | TGTGCCAGCAGCTTAGGGGGTTTGGATGAAAAACTGTTTTTT | CASSLGGLDEKLFF
. | many | TRBJ2-7 | TRBV4-3 | TGCGCCAGCGCGGCTAAGACCGGGCCCTCCTACGAGCAGTACTTC | CASAAKTGPSYEQYF
. | . | TRBJ1-2 | TRBV10-3 | TGTGCCATCAGTGGGGTAGGGGAGCTAACCTATGGCTACACCTTC | CAISGVGELTYGYTF
. | . | TRBJ2-3 | TRBV7-3 | TGTGCCAGCAGCTTAAACGCTGGGGCCTATCCCTACACAGATACGCAGTATTTT | CASSLNAGAYPYTDTQYF
. | . | TRBJ1-3 | TRBV7-8 | TGTGCCAGCAGTTTTTTTCCTGGAAACACCATATATTTT | CASSFFPGNTIYF
. | . | TRBJ2-7 | TRBV5-6 | TGTGCCAGCAGCTCCGGGACGTTCACCTACGAGCAGTACTTC | CASSSGTFTYEQYF
. | many | TRBJ2-1 | TRBV29-1 | TGCAGCGTTCGGACTGGGGCCAATGAGCAGTTCTTC | CSVRTGANEQFF
. | many | TRBJ2-2 | TRBV12-3/TRBV12-4 | TGTGCCAGCAGTTTCAGAGACGCGAACACCGGGGAGCTGTTTTTT | CASSFRDANTGELFF
. | few | TRBJ2-2 | TRBV12-3/TRBV12-4 | TGTGCCAGCAGTTTCGAGGGGAACACCGGGGAGCTGTTTTTT | CASSFEGNTGELFF
. | . | TRBJ2-7 | TRBV4-2 | TGTGCCAGCAGCCCGTCTGCGCTGACCGGGACACTGTACGAGCAGTACTTC | CASSPSALTGTLYEQYF
TRBD1 | few | TRBJ1-3 | TRBV4-3 | TGCGCCAGCAGCCAAGGGACAGGGAGAACTGGAAACACCATATATTTT | CASSQGTGRTGNTIYF
. | few | TRBJ2-7 | TRBV7-2 | TGTGCCAGCAGCTTATCGGGCGGGACCTCCTACGAGCAGTACTTC | CASSLSGGTSYEQYF
. | . | TRBJ2-5 | TRBV27 | TGTGCCAGCAGTTCTTGGGGGTCGGAGACCCAGTACTTC | CASSSWGSETQYF
. | . | TRBJ1-1 | TRBV20-1 | TGCAGTGCGATCCCTAGACAAATTTCTGAAGCTTTCTTT | CSAIPRQISEAFF
. | many | TRBJ1-2 | TRBV11-2 | TGTGCCAGCAGCTTAGGTTACGGACCCTATGGCTACACCTTC | CASSLGYGPYGYTF
. | few | TRBJ2-7 | TRBV6-5 | TGTGCCAGCAGTTATGGCGCCGGCTCCGAGGACGAGCAGTACTTC | CASSYGAGSEDEQYF
. | . | TRBJ2-1 | TRBV7-9 | TGTGCCAGCAGCTTAGCTGGGGGACCCAACAATGAGCAGTTCTTC | CASSLAGGPNNEQFF
. | few | TRBJ1-1 | TRBV4-3 | TGCGCCAGCAGCCAAGATTTCCATCTGGGGGGCACTGAAGCTTTCTTT | CASSQDFHLGGTEAFF
. | . | TRBJ1-2 | TRBV5-1 | TGCGCCAGCACCATCGCAGACAGCCACTATGGCTACACCTTC | CASTIADSHYGYTF
. | . | TRBJ2-3 | TRBV14 | TGTGCCAGCAGCCAAGTACGCCGAGATACGCAGTATTTT | CASSQVRRDTQYF
. | . | TRBJ2-3 | TRBV28 | TGTGCCAGCAGTCCCAGGACCCAAGATACGCAGTATTTT | CASSPRTQDTQYF
. | . | TRBJ1-2 | TRBV29-1 | TGCAGCGTTGAAGCCCAACAGGGCCCGTGGTATGGCTACACCTTC | CSVEAQQGPWYGYTF
. | few | TRBJ2-2 | TRBV4-1 | TGCGCCAGCAGCCAAGTAGGTGCGGTCGACACCGGGGAGCTGTTTTTT | CASSQVGAVDTGELFF
. | . | TRBJ2-2 | TRBV4-3 | TGCGCCAGCAGCCAAGATGAAGGAGTAGGAGAGCTGTTTTTT | CASSQDEGVGELFF
TRBD2 | few | TRBJ2-1 | TRBV12-3/TRBV12-4 | TGTGCCAGCACAGTTTGGCGGGAGGGCCCTCTTGTGCAGTTCTTC | CASTVWREGPLVQFF
TRBD2 | . | TRBJ2-5 | TRBV7-8 | TGTGCCACGGAAGCGGGGCACCAAGAGACCCAGTACTTC | CATEAGHQETQYF
. | many | TRBJ2-1 | TRBV28 | TGTGCCAGCAGTCGGGGACAAAGTACCGACAATGAGCAGTTCTTC | CASSRGQSTDNEQFF
TRBD1 | many | TRBJ1-5 | TRBV15 | TGTGCCACCAGCAGTGGACAGGGAATGCGGCCCCAGCATTTT | CATSSGQGMRPQHF
. | many | TRBJ2-5 | TRBV7-2 | TGTGCCAGCAGCTTAGCTGGGGACCGACACCAAGAGACCCAGTACTTC | CASSLAGDRHQETQYF
. | few | TRBJ2-7 | TRBV20-1 | TGCAGTGCCCACCGTCCCAGGAGCTCCTACGAGCAGTACTTC | CSAHRPRSSYEQYF
. | many | TRBJ1-1 | TRBV6-5 | TGTGCCAGCAGTTACGGGGTGATGAACACTGAAGCTTTCTTT | CASSYGVMNTEAFF
. | many | TRBJ1-4 | TRBV4-3 | TGCGCCAGCTGGGATGGCGGAAAACTGTTTTTT | CASWDGGKLFF
. | . | TRBJ2-5 | TRBV12-3/TRBV12-4 | TGTGCCAGCAGTCCTACAGGGGCGGGAGTGGAGACCCAGTACTTC | CASSPTGAGVETQYF
TRBD1 | many | TRBJ2-2 | TRBV5-6 | TGTGCCAGCAGCTTGGGACAGGGAAGTGGGGAGCTGTTTTTT | CASSLGQGSGELFF
TRBD1 | . | TRBJ2-7 | TRBV7-6 | TGTGTCAGCAGCACCGGGACAGGCTCCGAGCAGTACTTC | CVSSTGTGSEQYF
. | . | TRBJ2-7 | TRBV20-1 | TGCAGTGCTAGTTTGGTCAGGGTCTCCGAGCAGTACTTC | CSASLVRVSEQYF
. | few | TRBJ1-2 | TRBV4-2 | TGTGCCAGCGGCTCAGCGGAAATTACTAACTATGGCTACACCTTC | CASGSAEITNYGYTF
. | few | TRBJ2-7 | TRBV4-1 | TGCGCCAGCAGCCCCCAGGAAGATTCCTACGAGCAGTACTTC | CASSPQEDSYEQYF
TRBD1 | few | TRBJ1-1 | TRBV28 | TGTGCCAGCGGACAGGCGAACACTGAAGCTTTCTTT | CASGQANTEAFF
. | . | TRBJ2-1 | TRBV9 | TGTGCCAGCAGCCCCTTTCTAGGTTCGGCCTACAATGAGCAGTTCTTC | CASSPFLGSAYNEQFF
. | . | TRBJ2-5 | TRBV5-1 | TGCGCCAGCAGCTTGGATGCGGAAGGGTACCAAGAGACCCAGTACTTC | CASSLDAEGYQETQYF
. | many | TRBJ2-1 | TRBV5-1 | TGCGCCAGCAGCTTGGTCATTAGCGAGAGCTCCTACAATGAGCAGTTCTTC | CASSLVISESSYNEQFF
TRBD1 | few | TRBJ2-2 | TRBV7-8 | TGTGCCAGCAGCTTAGTTGAGGGGGCCAACGGGGAGCTGTTTTTT | CASSLVEGANGELFF